A selection of T cell receptor beta chains follows, all from one sample in a study of cytomegalovirus exposure and HLA in healthy donors. TCRdb keeps only in-frame clones here, not all; method: immunoSEQ multiplex PCR. The profile shows about 120,000 clones, around three quarters of them singletons. Sequencing input: PBMCs. All receptors come from a woman aged 40 to 50 in good health and CMV-seronegative. Both conserved end residues are part of each CDR3. The D gene is left open where the match is weak. Clone sizes are given selectively: once, few, many, or a class where the clone is expanded.

D gene	V gene	J gene	clone size	CDR3 DNA	CDR3 protein
TRBD1	TRBV11-3	TRBJ1-5	.	TGTGCCAGCAGAGGACAGGGAGATAGCAATCAGCCCCAGCATTTT	CASRGQGDSNQPQHF
TRBD1	TRBV28	TRBJ1-4	.	TGTGCCAGCAGGAGGACAGGAAAAAGCCAAAAACTGTTTTTT	CASRRTGKSQKLFF
.	TRBV29-1	TRBJ2-7	.	TGCAGCGTTGTTGAGGGAGTTCGCTACGAGCAGTACTTC	CSVVEGVRYEQYF
.	TRBV6-5	TRBJ2-3	.	TGTGCCAGCAGTTATAAGCTAGCCGCAGATACGCAGTATTTT	CASSYKLAADTQYF
TRBD2	TRBV5-1	TRBJ2-7	.	TGCGCCAGCAGCTGGGCGGGGGGCAACGAGCAGTACTTC	CASSWAGGNEQYF
TRBD1	TRBV6-5	TRBJ2-1	.	TGTGCCAGCAGTTACGGCAGGGGGCTATTGCAGTTCTTC	CASSYGRGLLQFF
TRBD1	TRBV5-1	TRBJ2-7	.	TGCGCCAGCAGCCGGGGACAGGCGGACGAGCAGTACTTC	CASSRGQADEQYF
.	TRBV6-6	TRBJ2-3	.	TGTGCCAGCAGTCTCTACGTTGGACAGTCCGCAGATACGCAGTATTTT	CASSLYVGQSADTQYF
TRBD2	TRBV2	TRBJ2-2	.	TGTGCCAGCAGGTGGGTAGCGGGAGGAGTTCGGGCCGGGGAGCTGTTTTTT	CASRWVAGGVRAGELFF
TRBD2	TRBV7-9	TRBJ2-7	.	TGTTCCAGCAGCCCAGACTTAGTCGCGGGAGGGCTTAGGTCCTACGAGCAGTACTTC	CSSSPDLVAGGLRSYEQYF
.	TRBV10-1	TRBJ1-1	.	TGCGCCAGCCCCCAGGGGTCTAACACTGAAGCTTTCTTT	CASPQGSNTEAFF
.	TRBV7-3	TRBJ2-1	.	TGTGCCAGCAGCTTAGAAGCGGTATCCTACAATGAGCAGTTCTTC	CASSLEAVSYNEQFF
TRBD2	TRBV7-2	TRBJ2-5	.	TGTGCCAGCAGCTTCCAGCGGGGGGAAGAGACCCAGTACTTC	CASSFQRGEETQYF
TRBD2	TRBV5-6	TRBJ2-3	.	TGTGCCAGCAGTTCAAGCGGGAGCGGGTGGGGTACGCAGTATTTT	CASSSSGSGWGTQYF
.	TRBV5-4	TRBJ1-3	.	TGTGCCAGCAGCACCGCCGTCGGGTCTGGAAACACCATATATTTT	CASSTAVGSGNTIYF
TRBD1	TRBV7-9	TRBJ1-2	.	TGTGCCAGCAGCTTAGGGACAGGGCCCTATGGCTACACCTTC	CASSLGTGPYGYTF
TRBD2	TRBV2	TRBJ2-5	.	TGTGCCAGCAGCGGACTAGCGGGAGGCCAAGAGACCCAGTACTTC	CASSGLAGGQETQYF
TRBD2	TRBV29-1	TRBJ2-7	.	TGCAGCGCTGGGGGGGACGAGGCTTACGAGCAGTACTTC	CSAGGDEAYEQYF
TRBD1	TRBV5-1	TRBJ2-2	.	TGCGCCAGCAGCTTGGCGACAGGGATCACCGGGGAGCTGTTTTTT	CASSLATGITGELFF
.	TRBV2	TRBJ1-5	once	TGTGCCAGCAGTACAGGGAACAATCAGCCCCAGCATTTT	CASSTGNNQPQHF
.	TRBV2	TRBJ2-5	once	TGTGCCAGCTCCTTGGGGGGGCCTCACCAAGAGACCCAGTACTTC	CASSLGGPHQETQYF
.	TRBV10-3	TRBJ2-3	once	TGTGCCATCAGTGAGTTGGCTAGCACAGATACGCAGTATTTT	CAISELASTDTQYF
.	TRBV18	TRBJ2-7	.	TGTGCCAGCTCACAAGCGGGCCAGGGGGCCTACGAGCAGTACTTC	CASSQAGQGAYEQYF
.	TRBV27	TRBJ2-7	few	TGTGCCAGCAGTCCAGGGCGTTCCTACGAGCAGTACTTC	CASSPGRSYEQYF
TRBD1	TRBV7-9	TRBJ2-1	.	TGTGCCAGCAGCTTAGCGGGGCAGGGGGCGTTCTTC	CASSLAGQGAFF
TRBD2	TRBV5-4	TRBJ2-6	.	TGTGCCAGCAGCTTCCCTAGCGGGAGCTCTGGGGCCAACGTCCTGACTTTC	CASSFPSGSSGANVLTF
.	TRBV6-4	TRBJ2-7	once	TGTGCCAGCAGTGACAGTGCGGGCTACGAGCAGTACTTC	CASSDSAGYEQYF
TRBD1	TRBV5-5	TRBJ1-2	.	TGTGCCAGCAGCTTGATTGGGACAGGCTATGGCTACACCTTC	CASSLIGTGYGYTF
TRBD1	TRBV7-3	TRBJ1-2	.	TGTGCCAGCAGCTTAGGGACAGGGGCCCCCTATGGCTACACCTTC	CASSLGTGAPYGYTF
TRBD1	TRBV7-2	TRBJ2-3	.	TGTGCCAGCAGCTTAGTAAAGGGGGCGCTTTTGCCAGATACGCAGTATTTT	CASSLVKGALLPDTQYF
.	TRBV7-2	TRBJ1-3	.	TGTGCCAGCAGCTTAGGCCCAGGGGATTCAGGAAACACCATATATTTT	CASSLGPGDSGNTIYF
.	TRBV28	TRBJ2-1	.	TGTGCCAGCAGCCCCGGACTCGGTAGCTCCTACAATGAGCAGTTCTTC	CASSPGLGSSYNEQFF
TRBD2	TRBV10-1	TRBJ2-5	.	TGCGCCAGCAACCAGCGGGAGGGAGAGACCCAGTACTTC	CASNQREGETQYF
TRBD1	TRBV18	TRBJ2-5	.	TGTGCCAGCTCACCACCGGGACAGGCTGAGACCCAGTACTTC	CASSPPGQAETQYF
.	TRBV2	TRBJ2-1	.	TGTGCCAGCAGGGACAGTTGGGACTCCTACAATGAGCAGTTCTTC	CASRDSWDSYNEQFF
.	TRBV5-1	TRBJ1-1	.	TGCGCCAGCAGCTTGTATGGACAGTCGAACACTGAAGCTTTCTTT	CASSLYGQSNTEAFF
TRBD2	TRBV28	TRBJ2-2	.	TGTGCCAGCAGTTTAATCGCTAGCGGGAGTCTTGCCGGGGAGCTGTTTTTT	CASSLIASGSLAGELFF
TRBD1	TRBV5-1	TRBJ1-6	.	TGCGCCAGCAGCTTGGGCGGGACAGGAGATTCACCCCTCCACTTT	CASSLGGTGDSPLHF
TRBD1	TRBV6-1	TRBJ2-7	once	TGTGCCAGCCGTCCTCCGGGACAGGGAAGTTACGAGCAGTACTTC	CASRPPGQGSYEQYF
TRBD2	TRBV5-3	TRBJ2-1	.	TGTGCCAGAAGCCTCGGGACTAGCGGGAACAATGAGCAGTTCTTC	CARSLGTSGNNEQFF
.	TRBV5-5	TRBJ2-7	.	TGTGCCAGCAGCTTGGGACCAGGCCCCTCCTACGAGCAGTACTTC	CASSLGPGPSYEQYF
TRBD2	TRBV10-1	TRBJ2-7	.	TGCGCCAGCAGCCAAGCGGCGGGAGTCAGATACGAGCAGTACTTC	CASSQAAGVRYEQYF
.	TRBV11-3	TRBJ2-1	once	TGTGCCAGCAGCGGGGACTCACTCTACAATGAGCAGTTCTTC	CASSGDSLYNEQFF
TRBD1	TRBV7-2	TRBJ1-5	.	TGTGCCAGCAGCTTAGTACAGGGGTTAGATCAGCCCCAGCATTTT	CASSLVQGLDQPQHF
.	TRBV5-4	TRBJ2-3	.	TGTGCCAGCAGCTTGTACGGCGGGATCGCAGATACGCAGTATTTT	CASSLYGGIADTQYF
.	TRBV28	TRBJ2-7	few	TGTGCCAGCAGCTCTAGCCGGGTCTCAAAACCACCCCACATGTACTTC	CASSSSRVSKPPHMYF
TRBD1	TRBV5-1	TRBJ2-5	.	TGCGCCAGCAGCCGTTCTGGGACAGGGAGTGAGACCCAGTACTTC	CASSRSGTGSETQYF
TRBD2	TRBV4-2	TRBJ2-3	.	TGTGCCAGCAGTCAGACTAGCGGGGACCCAGATACGCAGTATTTT	CASSQTSGDPDTQYF
.	TRBV6-5	TRBJ2-7	.	TGTGCCAGCAGTTATGGCCCCTCCTACGAGCAGTACTTC	CASSYGPSYEQYF
TRBD1	TRBV5-1	TRBJ2-7	.	TGCGCCAGCAGCTTGTCACCGGGACAGGGGGCCTACGAGCAGTACTTC	CASSLSPGQGAYEQYF
.	TRBV4-1	TRBJ2-5	.	TGCGCCAGCAGCCAACCTCAAGAGACCCAGTACTTC	CASSQPQETQYF
.	TRBV4-2	TRBJ2-1	.	TGTGCCAGCTATGGGGCATATGAGCAGTTCTTC	CASYGAYEQFF
TRBD1	TRBV29-1	TRBJ2-7	.	TGCAGCGCTTGGGACAGGGGGGCCTACGAGCAGTACTTC	CSAWDRGAYEQYF
.	TRBV6-4	TRBJ1-1	.	TGTGCCAGCAGTTCTCCCCGGACAGTAGAAGCTTTCTTT	CASSSPRTVEAFF
TRBD2	TRBV4-2	TRBJ2-7	once	TGTGCCAGCAGCCAAGGGGCATCGGGGAGCGGGAGATTCTACGAGCAGTACTTC	CASSQGASGSGRFYEQYF
TRBD2	TRBV6-1	TRBJ2-1	.	TGTGCCAGCAGACTAGCGGGAGGGCTATACAATGAGCAGTTCTTC	CASRLAGGLYNEQFF